The rows below give T cell receptor beta chains drawn from one sample of a study of blood T cell repertoires in COVID-19. The method was immunoSEQ multiplex PCR; TCRdb's version includes in-frame clones alone and lacks a portion of them. The data contain some 300,000 clones, 90% of them seen just once; the ten biggest clones take up 3.5% to 5%. Specimen: PBMCs or T cells enriched from blood (not recorded which). These receptors originate from a woman between 25 and 40 years old who had been exposed to COVID-19. The CDR3 runs from the conserved cysteine through the conserved F or W. The D gene is left open where the match is weak. Part of the rows lack a size; the others show once, few, many or a class for expanded clones.

v_call	j_call	d_call	clone_size	cdr3_nt	cdr3_aa
TRBV4-2	TRBJ2-7	TRBD1	NA	TGTGCCAGCAGCCCGGGACAGGTTCTCGGGGCGCTCCAACTCTACGAGCAGTACTTC	CASSPGQVLGALQLYEQYF
TRBV6-2/TRBV6-3	TRBJ1-1	TRBD1	NA	TGTGCCAGCAGCTGGACAGGCTTCATGAACACTGAAGCTTTCTTT	CASSWTGFMNTEAFF
TRBV14	TRBJ2-5	TRBD1	NA	TGTGCCAGCAGCCACCTAGGGACAGGGCGGGAGACCCAGTACTTC	CASSHLGTGRETQYF
TRBV6-5	TRBJ2-3	NA	NA	TGTGCCAGCAGGTGGGGGGACGCAGATACGCAGTATTTT	CASRWGDADTQYF
TRBV6-5	TRBJ2-1	NA	NA	TGTGCCAGCAGACGACAGACGAGCTCCTACAATGAGCAGTTCTTC	CASRRQTSSYNEQFF
TRBV2	TRBJ2-4	NA	NA	TGTGCCAGCAGTAGACAGGTTTTAGACATTCAGTACTTC	CASSRQVLDIQYF
TRBV2	TRBJ1-1	NA	NA	TGTGCCAGCGGGGTAGCAGGGATCATCGGTATTATGAACACTGAAGCTTTCTTT	CASGVAGIIGIMNTEAFF
TRBV27	TRBJ1-2	TRBD1	once	TGTGCCAGCAGTTTATCGATGGACAGGGTGTATGGCTACACCTTC	CASSLSMDRVYGYTF
TRBV3-1/TRBV3-2	TRBJ2-1	TRBD2	NA	TGTGCCAGCAGCCGTCCCGGGACGGGCTCGGGGGGCAATGAGCAGTTCTTC	CASSRPGTGSGGNEQFF
TRBV7-9	TRBJ2-3	NA	once	TGTGCCAGCAGCTTACCCCCCGGGTCTAACGCGGATACGCAGTATTTT	CASSLPPGSNADTQYF
TRBV5-1	TRBJ1-1	NA	NA	TGCGCCAGCAGCTTTGACAGGACCCGCGAGAACACTGAAGCTTTCTTT	CASSFDRTRENTEAFF
TRBV3-1/TRBV3-2	TRBJ2-5	TRBD2	NA	TGTGCCAGCAGCCTTGGGAGGACTAGCGGGGGGGCCCGTTGGCAAGAGACCCAGTACTTC	CASSLGRTSGGARWQETQYF
TRBV2	TRBJ2-2	TRBD1	NA	TGTGCCAGCAGGGACGGGAGTATCCGGACAGGGGGTCCCGGGGAGCTGTTTTTT	CASRDGSIRTGGPGELFF
TRBV5-8	TRBJ2-3	TRBD2	NA	TGTGCCAGCAGCTTGCGTAGCGGGGGGCCCCCAAGCACGCAGTATTTT	CASSLRSGGPPSTQYF
TRBV7-2	TRBJ1-2	TRBD1	NA	TGTGCCAGCAGCTTTTTAGGGGACAGGACTGCTGGCTACACCTTC	CASSFLGDRTAGYTF
TRBV4-2	TRBJ1-1	TRBD1	once	TGTGCCAGCAGCCAAGGGAACAGGGGGGGCACTGAAGCTTTCTTT	CASSQGNRGGTEAFF
TRBV18	TRBJ2-3	NA	NA	TGTGCCAGCTCACCCTTAGGGGGGGAGACAGATACGCAGTATTTT	CASSPLGGETDTQYF
TRBV6-6	TRBJ2-3	NA	NA	TGTGCCAGCAGCCACCTCAGGGGAGTCCCTCCTGTTGTCTTTACAGATACGCAGTATTTT	CASSHLRGVPPVVFTDTQYF
TRBV11-2	TRBJ2-7	NA	NA	TGTGCCAGCAGAAACCCTAGGACAGAGGGGGAAGGCGAGCAGTACTTC	CASRNPRTEGEGEQYF
TRBV4-3	TRBJ1-2	NA	NA	TGCGCCAGCAGCCAAGAAGGTCCAGGCCTCGTCGGCTACACCTTC	CASSQEGPGLVGYTF
TRBV5-5	TRBJ2-1	TRBD1	NA	TGTGCCAGCAGCTTGAGTGGGGGGACAGGGGAGGTTGGCAATGAGCAGTTCTTC	CASSLSGGTGEVGNEQFF
TRBV5-1	TRBJ2-6	NA	NA	TGCGCCAGCAGCGAGCAGGGTGGTGGGGCCAACGTCCTGACTTTC	CASSEQGGGANVLTF